Described below is a single T cell receptor (beta chain) sequence and its context. Its antigen is undetermined. Generated by immunoSEQ multiplex PCR, the TCRdb table keeps only in-frame clones and is missing some. The sample carries 15,000 to 25,000 clones, about 89% recorded once. Germline V gene sequence: CDR1 MNHNS, CDR2 SASEGT. With 3 bases removed from V and 5 bases from J, the gap between germline ends came to 11 bases. CDR3 size: 13 residues. This entry comes from a study of OX40 agonist ivuxolimab in advanced cancers. Study conclusions and caveats: At 0.1 to 3.0 mg/kg, CD4+ and CD8+ blood T cells expanded clonally by week 6.

This clonotype was sampled from an adult with an advanced solid tumor such as melanoma, head and neck, liver or kidney cancer. Material: CD4+ or CD8+ T cells sorted from blood, obtained in a trial of the OX40 agonist ivuxolimab. The V call is TRBV6-1, the J call TRBJ2-7; D ambiguous. Written as DNA, the CDR3 is TGTGCCAGCAGTGATACCACGGCCCACGAGCAGTACTTC. Its translation: CASSDTTAHEQYF.